This T cell receptor (beta chain) originates from a study of blood T cell repertoires in COVID-19. The overall study: There were acute and convalescent COVID-19 samples, and they came from the United States, Italy and Spain. T cells, B-cell-depleted T cells, or PBMCs supplied cDNA or gDNA.

This CDR3 has 13 amino acids. J was trimmed by 4 bases and V by 3 bases; bases with no gene match: 0. Germline V lookup: CDR1 SGDLS, CDR2 YYNGEE. Authors' processing steps: Researchers report that nucleated cell counts were estimated from reference gene primer amplification. Method: immunoSEQ multiplex PCR; TCRdb's copy keeps in-frame clones and lacks some. For V, J and clone size, that table is used; D and trimming come from the DNA. Here the sample spans hundreds of thousands of clones, approximately 84% being singletons. The origin of this receptor is a woman older than 75 with acute or convalescent COVID-19. Sequencing was performed on peripheral blood. This chain links TRBV9 with TRBJ1-4, with TRBD1 matching 7 bases. This CDR3 reads CASSGDSNEKLFF. CDR3 DNA sequence: TGTGCCAGCAGCGGGGACAGTAATGAAAAACTGTTTTTT.